These T cell receptor beta chains were read from a single sample in a study of CD8+ T cells in alopecia areata. Method: immunoSEQ multiplex PCR; TCRdb's copy keeps in-frame clones and lacks some. The profile shows 200,000 to 250,000 clones, around 66% of them singletons. Sequenced here: CD4+ T cells sorted from blood, sampled at week 4, from a patient treated with tofacitinib. These receptors all come from a human donor with alopecia areata. CDR3s include the opening cysteine and the closing phenylalanine or tryptophan. Fields, in order: CDR3 protein, CDR3 DNA, D gene, V gene, clone size, J gene. D genes are given only for firm matches. Clone size is stated in some rows and not others, as once, few, many or a class when expanded.

cdr3_aa: CASSGGQGTYGYTF; cdr3_nt: TGTGCCAGCAGTGGGGGACAGGGGACCTATGGCTACACCTTC; d_call: TRBD1; v_call: TRBV2; clone_size: -; j_call: TRBJ1-2
cdr3_aa: CSVEDRGTEAFF; cdr3_nt: TGCAGCGTTGAAGATCGGGGGACAGAAGCTTTCTTT; d_call: -; v_call: TRBV29-1; clone_size: -; j_call: TRBJ1-1
cdr3_aa: CASSVSTDTQYF; cdr3_nt: TGTGCCAGCAGCGTAAGCACAGATACGCAGTATTTT; d_call: -; v_call: TRBV9; clone_size: few; j_call: TRBJ2-3
cdr3_aa: CASSSEGYGYTF; cdr3_nt: TGCGCCAGCAGCTCCGAGGGATATGGCTACACCTTC; d_call: -; v_call: TRBV5-1; clone_size: -; j_call: TRBJ1-2
cdr3_aa: CSVEGQRNTEAFF; cdr3_nt: TGCAGCGTTGAAGGCCAGAGGAACACTGAAGCTTTCTTT; d_call: -; v_call: TRBV29-1; clone_size: -; j_call: TRBJ1-1
cdr3_aa: CASSLAGRDNQPQHF; cdr3_nt: TGTGCCAGCAGCTTAGCGGGCAGGGACAATCAGCCCCAGCATTTT; d_call: -; v_call: TRBV7-2; clone_size: -; j_call: TRBJ1-5
cdr3_aa: CASSQEDAPGLAGAYEQYF; cdr3_nt: TGTGCCAGCAGCCAAGAAGATGCCCCGGGACTAGCGGGGGCCTACGAGCAGTACTTC; d_call: TRBD2; v_call: TRBV4-2; clone_size: few; j_call: TRBJ2-7
cdr3_aa: CASSHDKGWTYEQYF; cdr3_nt: TGTGCCAGCAGCCACGACAAGGGGTGGACCTACGAGCAGTACTTC; d_call: -; v_call: TRBV7-9; clone_size: few; j_call: TRBJ2-7
cdr3_aa: CASGGDRGNYGYTF; cdr3_nt: TGTGCTAGTGGTGGGGACAGGGGCAACTATGGCTACACCTTC; d_call: TRBD1; v_call: TRBV12-5; clone_size: few; j_call: TRBJ1-2
cdr3_aa: CASSQDSTTGFPYEQYF; cdr3_nt: TGTGCCAGCAGCCAAGATTCAACGACAGGGTTCCCCTACGAGCAGTACTTC; d_call: TRBD1; v_call: TRBV4-2; clone_size: -; j_call: TRBJ2-7
cdr3_aa: CASSLLQEVGQPQHF; cdr3_nt: TGTGCCAGCAGCCTCCTTCAGGAGGTCGGTCAGCCCCAGCATTTT; d_call: -; v_call: TRBV5-6; clone_size: -; j_call: TRBJ1-5
cdr3_aa: CASRKDRGHNSPLHF; cdr3_nt: TGTGCCAGCAGAAAGGACAGGGGGCATAATTCACCCCTCCACTTT; d_call: TRBD1; v_call: TRBV7-2; clone_size: -; j_call: TRBJ1-6
cdr3_aa: CASSLDGAPLHF; cdr3_nt: TGTGCCAGCAGCTTAGACGGGGCCCCTCTCCACTTT; d_call: -; v_call: TRBV7-2; clone_size: -; j_call: TRBJ1-6
cdr3_aa: CASSPGQLSNQPQHF; cdr3_nt: TGTGCCAGCAGCCCTGGACAGCTCAGCAATCAGCCCCAGCATTTT; d_call: -; v_call: TRBV7-8; clone_size: -; j_call: TRBJ1-5
cdr3_aa: CASSRQSGNTIYF; cdr3_nt: TGCGCCAGCAGCCGGCAGTCTGGAAACACCATATATTTT; d_call: -; v_call: TRBV4-3; clone_size: -; j_call: TRBJ1-3
cdr3_aa: CASSRRLAGSWGEQFF; cdr3_nt: TGTGCCAGCAGTCGTAGACTAGCGGGGTCCTGGGGTGAGCAGTTCTTC; d_call: TRBD2; v_call: TRBV2; clone_size: -; j_call: TRBJ2-1
cdr3_aa: CASSRTFSGDTQYF; cdr3_nt: TGTGCCAGCAGCCGGACATTTTCTGGAGATACGCAGTATTTT; d_call: -; v_call: TRBV7-2; clone_size: few; j_call: TRBJ2-3
cdr3_aa: CSVVGTNRGGEQFF; cdr3_nt: TGCAGCGTTGTGGGGACGAACAGGGGGGGTGAGCAGTTCTTC; d_call: -; v_call: TRBV29-1; clone_size: -; j_call: TRBJ2-1
cdr3_aa: CASSAGTNQETQYF; cdr3_nt: TGCGCCAGCAGCGCTGGGACTAACCAAGAGACCCAGTACTTC; d_call: TRBD2; v_call: TRBV5-1; clone_size: -; j_call: TRBJ2-5
cdr3_aa: CAISENTGTGPYGYTF; cdr3_nt: TGTGCCATCAGTGAGAATACCGGGACAGGGCCCTATGGCTACACCTTC; d_call: TRBD1; v_call: TRBV10-3; clone_size: few; j_call: TRBJ1-2
cdr3_aa: CASSFGQANYGYTF; cdr3_nt: TGTGCCAGCAGCTTCGGACAGGCTAACTATGGCTACACCTTC; d_call: TRBD1; v_call: TRBV5-6; clone_size: -; j_call: TRBJ1-2
cdr3_aa: CASSQLDSPTDTQYF; cdr3_nt: TGCGCCAGCAGCCAATTAGACAGCCCCACAGATACGCAGTATTTT; d_call: -; v_call: TRBV4-3; clone_size: -; j_call: TRBJ2-3
cdr3_aa: CSAGDRGFGEQYF; cdr3_nt: TGCAGCGCAGGGGACAGGGGGTTCGGCGAGCAGTACTTC; d_call: TRBD1; v_call: TRBV29-1; clone_size: few; j_call: TRBJ2-7
cdr3_aa: CAWSGGGEQYF; cdr3_nt: TGTGCCTGGAGTGGTGGAGGCGAGCAGTACTTC; d_call: -; v_call: TRBV30; clone_size: -; j_call: TRBJ2-7
cdr3_aa: CASSLRDSYTQYF; cdr3_nt: TGTGCCAGCAGCTTAAGGGACAGCTATACGCAGTATTTT; d_call: TRBD1; v_call: TRBV13; clone_size: -; j_call: TRBJ2-3
cdr3_aa: CASSVTYGSNTGELFF; cdr3_nt: TGTGCCAGCAGCGTAACTTACGGATCGAACACCGGGGAGCTGTTTTTT; d_call: -; v_call: TRBV9; clone_size: -; j_call: TRBJ2-2
cdr3_aa: CASSPGQAHTIYF; cdr3_nt: TGTGCCAGCAGCCCCGGACAGGCACACACCATATATTTT; d_call: TRBD1; v_call: TRBV9; clone_size: -; j_call: TRBJ1-3
cdr3_aa: CASRDTGGNYGYTF; cdr3_nt: TGTGCCAGCAGAGATACCGGGGGTAACTATGGCTACACCTTC; d_call: -; v_call: TRBV25-1; clone_size: -; j_call: TRBJ1-2
cdr3_aa: CASSLGANQPQHF; cdr3_nt: TGTGCCAGCTCACTCGGGGCGAATCAGCCCCAGCATTTT; d_call: -; v_call: TRBV18; clone_size: -; j_call: TRBJ1-5
cdr3_aa: CASSVDLGPQETQYF; cdr3_nt: TGTGCCAGCAGCGTAGACCTCGGACCACAAGAGACCCAGTACTTC; d_call: -; v_call: TRBV9; clone_size: few; j_call: TRBJ2-5
cdr3_aa: CASRQGTNYGYTF; cdr3_nt: TGTGCCAGCAGGCAGGGAACTAACTATGGCTACACCTTC; d_call: -; v_call: TRBV6-5; clone_size: -; j_call: TRBJ1-2
cdr3_aa: CATSRGQGPYEQYF; cdr3_nt: TGTGCCACCAGCAGAGGACAGGGGCCCTACGAGCAGTACTTC; d_call: TRBD1; v_call: TRBV15; clone_size: -; j_call: TRBJ2-7
cdr3_aa: CASSATGGWCSYEQYF; cdr3_nt: TGTGCCAGCAGCGCAACGGGGGGGTGGTGCTCCTACGAGCAGTACTTC; d_call: TRBD2; v_call: TRBV9; clone_size: -; j_call: TRBJ2-7
cdr3_aa: CASTKGTSRGTDTQYF; cdr3_nt: TGTGCCAGCACCAAGGGGACTAGCAGGGGCACAGATACGCAGTATTTT; d_call: TRBD2; v_call: TRBV2; clone_size: -; j_call: TRBJ2-3
cdr3_aa: CASSRPGQGAYGYTF; cdr3_nt: TGTGCCAGTAGTAGACCGGGACAGGGGGCCTATGGCTACACCTTC; d_call: TRBD1; v_call: TRBV19; clone_size: once; j_call: TRBJ1-2
cdr3_aa: CASSLTGASAFF; cdr3_nt: TGTGCCAGCAGCCTGACCGGGGCCAGCGCTTTCTTT; d_call: -; v_call: TRBV5-6; clone_size: -; j_call: TRBJ1-1
cdr3_aa: CASSQATSGGSQYF; cdr3_nt: TGCGCCAGCAGCCAAGCGACTAGCGGGGGGTCCCAGTACTTC; d_call: TRBD2; v_call: TRBV4-1; clone_size: -; j_call: TRBJ2-5
cdr3_aa: CASSLAKGPAMNTEAFF; cdr3_nt: TGTGCCAGCAGCTTAGCGAAGGGTCCGGCTATGAACACTGAAGCTTTCTTT; d_call: -; v_call: TRBV7-9; clone_size: few; j_call: TRBJ1-1
cdr3_aa: CASRQGSGELFF; cdr3_nt: TGTGCCAGCAGACAGGGCTCCGGGGAGCTGTTTTTT; d_call: -; v_call: TRBV27; clone_size: -; j_call: TRBJ2-2
cdr3_aa: CASSLVTGIRAKNIQYF; cdr3_nt: TGCGCCAGCAGCTTGGTAACGGGGATAAGGGCCAAAAACATTCAGTACTTC; d_call: -; v_call: TRBV5-1; clone_size: -; j_call: TRBJ2-4
cdr3_aa: CASSPDRMGGYTF; cdr3_nt: TGTGCCAGCAGCCCCGACAGGATGGGTGGCTACACCTTC; d_call: -; v_call: TRBV6-5; clone_size: once; j_call: TRBJ1-2